This T cell receptor (beta chain) was found in a study of radiation and T cells in renal cell carcinoma. Background on the study: Nephrectomy followed 15 Gy stereotactic body radiation by 4 weeks.

V gave up 3 bases and J gave up 4 bases; unmatched junction bases: 4. Germline CDR1 reads SNHLY; CDR2 reads FYNNEI. This CDR3 has 14 amino acids. Study-wide results and caveats: Baseline intratumoral clonotype presence is unknown without pretreatment biopsies. In blood, top tumor clones expanded by 2 weeks, shrinking by 4.

As concerns this clone: Antigen: not known.

TCRdb keeps only in-frame clones here, not all; method: immunoSEQ multiplex PCR. The table lists 50,000 to 75,000 clones, over 70% of them singletons. Time point reported: baseline pretreatment blood. Treatment reported: 15 Gy SBRT to primary tumor, nephrectomy 4 weeks later. This sample comprised blood, obtained from a patient whose treatment included radiotherapy and nephrectomy. The TCR sequence derives from a man between 60 and 75 years old with renal cell carcinoma. J is TRBJ2-5 and V is TRBV2; 8 bases match TRBD1. CDR3 sequence: CASSDDRGRETQYF. The DNA of the CDR3 is TGTGCCAGCAGTGACGACAGGGGTCGAGAGACCCAGTACTTC. The full variable domain, in which reference TRBV2 and TRBJ2-5 provide the parts outside the CDR3, is EPEVTQTPSHQVTQMGQEVILRCVPISNHLYFYWYRQILGQKVEFLVSFYNNEISEKSEIFDDQFSVERPDGSNFTLKIRSTKLEDSAMYFCASSDDRGRETQYFGPGTRLLVL.